One and the same sample provided the 6 T cell receptor beta chains below, sequenced in a study of cytomegalovirus exposure and HLA in healthy donors. Primers included in the PCR were 60 Vbeta and 13 Jbeta primers. Sequencing was performed with immunoSEQ multiplex PCR; in TCRdb, only in-frame clones are kept and a portion is missing. The table shows approximately 120,000 clones, with around 73% occurring only once. The source material was PBMCs. The receptor set was obtained from a man aged 60-69 years in good health and CMV-seropositive.

The rearrangement joins TRBV13 to TRBJ2-3, with a weak D call TRBD2 (7 bases). CDR1 PRHDT and CDR2 FYEKMQ come from the germline V gene (reference sequence). V gave up 7 bases and J gave up 1 base, with 15 bases separating them. The CDR3 is 15 amino acids. CDR3 nucleotides: TGTGCCAGCAACCTGGGGGCGGGGGGCACAGATACGCAGTATTTT. This codes for CASNLGAGGTDTQYF.

For this clone: The sample carries other DNA sequences with the same CDR3. The rearrangement joins TRBV28 to TRBJ1-2; no clear D. The V gene's germline CDR1 is MDHEN and CDR2 SYDVKM. The CDR3 is 13 amino acids. V lost 3 bases and J 2 bases, leaving 7 bases between the germline ends. This CDR3 reads CASSLGRNYGYTF. The DNA for the CDR3 is TGTGCCAGCAGTTTGGGCAGGAACTATGGCTACACCTTC.

The chain recombines TRBV5-8 with TRBJ1-6, with D unresolved. There are 17 residues in the CDR3. Trimming removed 2 bases from V and 0 bases from J, with 12 bases in between. From germline, CDR1 is SGHTS and CDR2 YDEGEE. CDR3 DNA sequence: TGTGCCAGCAGCTTCTCCAGGTTGAGCTCCTATAATTCACCCCTCCACTTT. Translation: CASSFSRLSSYNSPLHF. Full variable domain (rest looked up from reference TRBV5-8 and TRBJ1-6): EAGVTQSPTHLIKTRGQQATLRCSPISGHTSVYWYQQALGLGLQFLLWYDEGEERNRGNFPPRFSGRQFPNYSSELNVNALELEDSALYLCASSFSRLSSYNSPLHFGNGTRLTVT.

V and J are TRBV5-6 and TRBJ2-3, with TRBD2 matching over 7 bases. J gave up 4 bases and V 3 bases, and 8 bases lay outside the gene matches. This CDR3 has 15 amino acids. Germline V gene sequence: CDR1 SGHDT, CDR2 YYEEEE. CDR3 sequence (DNA): TGTGCCAGCAGCTCTCGGGGGGTCTGGGCAGATACGCAGTATTTT. Its protein is CASSSRGVWADTQYF.

In this sample, this clone turned up once. The chain couples TRBV28 to TRBJ2-5; D remains ambiguous. Germline CDR1 and CDR2: MDHEN and SYDVKM. The CDR3 spans 13 residues. V was pared by 3 bases and J by 5 bases, with 10 bases between. CDR3 bases: TGTGCCAGCAGTTTTGAGTTTATGGAGACCCAGTACTTC. This encodes CASSFEFMETQYF.

The chain uses TRBV30 and TRBJ1-2; the D gene is possibly TRBD1 (5 bases). This CDR3 has 13 amino acids. Trimming left V 8 bases short and J 2 bases short, with 15 bases between. Germline values: CDR1 GTSNPN, CDR2 SVGIG (reference sequence). The CDR3 loop reads CAQPVRENYGYTF. In DNA form, the CDR3 reads TGTGCCCAACCAGTCAGGGAAAACTATGGCTACACCTTC. Together with reference TRBV30 and TRBJ1-2, the CDR3 gives the full variable domain: SQTIHQWPATLVQPVGSPLSLECTVEGTSNPNLYWYRQAAGRGLQLLFYSVGIGQISSEVPQNLSASRPQDRQFILSSKKLLLSDSGFYLCAQPVRENYGYTFGSGTRLTVV.